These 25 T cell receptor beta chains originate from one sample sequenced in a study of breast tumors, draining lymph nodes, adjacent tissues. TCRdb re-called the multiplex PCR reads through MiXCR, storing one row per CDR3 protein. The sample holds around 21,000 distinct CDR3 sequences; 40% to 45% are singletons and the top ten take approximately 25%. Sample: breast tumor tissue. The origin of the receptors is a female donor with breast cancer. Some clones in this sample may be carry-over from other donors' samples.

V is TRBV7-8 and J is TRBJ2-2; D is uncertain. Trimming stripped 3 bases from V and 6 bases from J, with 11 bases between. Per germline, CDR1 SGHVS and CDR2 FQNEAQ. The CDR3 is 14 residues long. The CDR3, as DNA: TGTGCCAGCAGCTTTTGGAAGAAGGCCGGGGAGCTGTTTTTT. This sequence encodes CASSFWKKAGELFF.

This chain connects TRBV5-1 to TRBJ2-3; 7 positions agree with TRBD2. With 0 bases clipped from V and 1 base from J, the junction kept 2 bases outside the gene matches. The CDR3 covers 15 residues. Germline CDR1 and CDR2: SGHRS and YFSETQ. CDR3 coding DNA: TGCGCCAGCAGCTTGGCCCTAGCGGGCACAGATACGCAGTATTTT. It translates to CASSLALAGTDTQYF.

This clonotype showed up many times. The CDR3 sequence is CASSLKVFVIGELFF. CDR3 nucleotide sequence: TGTGCCAGCAGCTTGAAGGTTTTTGTTATCGGGGAGCTGTTTTTT. The rearrangement links TRBV5-5 to TRBJ2-2, with no clear D. CDR1 and CDR2 (germline): SGHKS, YYEKEE (reference sequence). This CDR3 has 15 residues. The V end lost 1 base, the J end lost 7 bases, and 14 bases lay between the germline ends.

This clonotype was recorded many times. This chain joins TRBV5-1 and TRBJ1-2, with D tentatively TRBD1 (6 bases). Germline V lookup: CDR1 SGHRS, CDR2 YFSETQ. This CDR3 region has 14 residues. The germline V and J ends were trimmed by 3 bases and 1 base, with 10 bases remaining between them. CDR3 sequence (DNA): TGCGCCAGCAGCTCGGACAGTTATAACTATGGCTACACCTTC. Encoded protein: CASSSDSYNYGYTF.

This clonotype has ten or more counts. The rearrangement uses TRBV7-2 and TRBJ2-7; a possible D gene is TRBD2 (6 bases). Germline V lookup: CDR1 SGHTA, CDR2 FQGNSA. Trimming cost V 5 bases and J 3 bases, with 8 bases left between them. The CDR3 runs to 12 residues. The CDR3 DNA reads TGTGCCAGCAGCCGGGACTTCTACGAGCAGTACTTC. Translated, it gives CASSRDFYEQYF.

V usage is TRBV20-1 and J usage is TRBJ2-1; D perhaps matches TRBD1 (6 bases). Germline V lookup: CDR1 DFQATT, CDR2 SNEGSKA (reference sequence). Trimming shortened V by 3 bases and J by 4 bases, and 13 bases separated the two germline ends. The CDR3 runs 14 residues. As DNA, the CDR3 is TGCAGTGCTAGGGGGACAAGGACATACAATGAGCAGTTCTTC. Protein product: CSARGTRTYNEQFF.

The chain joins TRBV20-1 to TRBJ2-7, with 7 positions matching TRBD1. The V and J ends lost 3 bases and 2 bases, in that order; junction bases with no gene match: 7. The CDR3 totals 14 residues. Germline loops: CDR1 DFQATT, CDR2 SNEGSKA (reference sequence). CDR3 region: CSARARGSAYEQYF. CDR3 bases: TGCAGTGCTAGGGCCAGGGGGAGCGCCTACGAGCAGTACTTC.

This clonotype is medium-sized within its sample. The CDR3 is CASSSLQRQQRQYF. The CDR3 bases are TGTGCCAGCAGCTCCCTTCAAAGACAGCAACGACAGTACTTC. J is TRBJ2-5 and V is TRBV11-2; D perhaps matches TRBD1 (5 bases). The CDR3 is 14 amino acids. V lost 4 bases and J lost 11, with 20 bases in between. Germline V gives CDR1 SGHAT, CDR2 FQNNGV.

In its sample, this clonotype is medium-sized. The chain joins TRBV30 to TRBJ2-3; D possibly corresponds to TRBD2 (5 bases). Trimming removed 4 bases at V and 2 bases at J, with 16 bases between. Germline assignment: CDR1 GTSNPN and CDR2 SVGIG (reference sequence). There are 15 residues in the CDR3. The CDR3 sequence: CAWTGRTRVTDTQYF. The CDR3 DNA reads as TGTGCCTGGACCGGACGGACTCGGGTCACAGATACGCAGTATTTT.

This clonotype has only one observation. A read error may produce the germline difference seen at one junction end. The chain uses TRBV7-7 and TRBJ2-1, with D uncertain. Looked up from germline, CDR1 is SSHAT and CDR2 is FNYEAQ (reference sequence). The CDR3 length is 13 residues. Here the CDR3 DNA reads TGTGCTAGCAGCTTAGGACGTCACAATGAGCAGTTCTTC. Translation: CASSLGRHNEQFF.

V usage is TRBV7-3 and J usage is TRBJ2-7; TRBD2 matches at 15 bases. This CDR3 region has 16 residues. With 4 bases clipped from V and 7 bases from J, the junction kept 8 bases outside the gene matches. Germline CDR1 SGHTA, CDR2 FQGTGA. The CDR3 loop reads CASSSGTSGRWWEQYF. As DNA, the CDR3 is TGTGCCAGCAGCTCCGGGACTAGCGGGAGGTGGTGGGAGCAGTACTTC.

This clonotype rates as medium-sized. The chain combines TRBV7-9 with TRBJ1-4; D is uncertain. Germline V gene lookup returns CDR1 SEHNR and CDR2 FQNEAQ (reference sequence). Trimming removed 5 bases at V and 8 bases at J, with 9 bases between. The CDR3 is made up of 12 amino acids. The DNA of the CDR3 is TGTGCCAGCAGCGCCACGGGGGAAAAACTGTTTTTT. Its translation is CASSATGEKLFF.

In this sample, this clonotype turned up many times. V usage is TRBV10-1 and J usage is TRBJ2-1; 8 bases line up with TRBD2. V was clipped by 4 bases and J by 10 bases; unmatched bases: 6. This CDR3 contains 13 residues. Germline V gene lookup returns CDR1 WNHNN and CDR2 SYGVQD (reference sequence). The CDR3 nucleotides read TGCGCCAGCAGTGCGGGGGGGCGAGACGAGCAGTTCTTC. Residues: CASSAGGRDEQFF.

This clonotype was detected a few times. The CDR3 DNA reads TGTGCCAGCAGTGAAGCCCCTAGCATTCAGTACTTC. Protein product: CASSEAPSIQYF. The chain links TRBV2 to TRBJ2-4, with D unresolved. The length of the CDR3 is 12 residues. Germline CDR1 SNHLY, CDR2 FYNNEI. Trimming left V 0 bases short and J 9 bases short, with 6 bases between.

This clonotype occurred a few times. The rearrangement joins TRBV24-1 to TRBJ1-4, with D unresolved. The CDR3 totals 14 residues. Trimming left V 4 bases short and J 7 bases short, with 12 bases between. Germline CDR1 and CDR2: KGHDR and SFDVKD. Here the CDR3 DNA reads TGTGCCACCAGTGAGGGGAGCCACGTTGAAAAACTGTTTTTT. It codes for CATSEGSHVEKLFF.

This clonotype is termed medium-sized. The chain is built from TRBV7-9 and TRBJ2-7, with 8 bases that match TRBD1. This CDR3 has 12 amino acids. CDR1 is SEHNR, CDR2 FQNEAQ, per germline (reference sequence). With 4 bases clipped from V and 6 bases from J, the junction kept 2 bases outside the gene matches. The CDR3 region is CASSSGGVEQYF. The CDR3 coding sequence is TGTGCCAGCAGCTCAGGGGGCGTCGAGCAGTACTTC.

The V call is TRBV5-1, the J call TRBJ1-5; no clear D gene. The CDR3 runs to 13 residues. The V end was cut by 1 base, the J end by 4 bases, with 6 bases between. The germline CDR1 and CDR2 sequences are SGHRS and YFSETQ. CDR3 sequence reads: CASSLNLNQPQHF. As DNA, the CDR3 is TGCGCCAGCAGCTTGAATCTAAATCAGCCCCAGCATTTT.

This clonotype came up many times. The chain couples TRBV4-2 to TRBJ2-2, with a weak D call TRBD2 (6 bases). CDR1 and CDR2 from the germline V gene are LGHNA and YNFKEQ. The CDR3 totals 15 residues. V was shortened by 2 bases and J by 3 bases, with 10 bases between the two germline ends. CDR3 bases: TGTGCCAGCAGCCAACGCCGGGACTACACCGGGGAGCTGTTTTTT. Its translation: CASSQRRDYTGELFF.

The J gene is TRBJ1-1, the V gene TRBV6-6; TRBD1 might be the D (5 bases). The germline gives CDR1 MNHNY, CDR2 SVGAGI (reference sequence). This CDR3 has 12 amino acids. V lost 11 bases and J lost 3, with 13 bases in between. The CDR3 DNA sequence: TGTGCCTCCTCGGTGGGGGACACTGAAGCTTTCTTT. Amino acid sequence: CASSVGDTEAFF.

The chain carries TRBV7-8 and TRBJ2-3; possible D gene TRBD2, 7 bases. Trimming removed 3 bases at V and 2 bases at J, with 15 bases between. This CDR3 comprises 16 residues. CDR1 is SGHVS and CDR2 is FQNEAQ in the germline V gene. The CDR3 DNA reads TGTGCCAGCAGCTTCATGGGGGGGGCCCACACAGATACGCAGTATTTT. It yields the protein CASSFMGGAHTDTQYF.

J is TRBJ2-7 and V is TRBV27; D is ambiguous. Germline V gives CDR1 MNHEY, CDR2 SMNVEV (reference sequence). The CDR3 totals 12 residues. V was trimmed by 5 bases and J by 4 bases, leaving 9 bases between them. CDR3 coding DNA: TGTGCCAGCAGTCCGTCTGGTTACGAGCAGTACTTC. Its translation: CASSPSGYEQYF.

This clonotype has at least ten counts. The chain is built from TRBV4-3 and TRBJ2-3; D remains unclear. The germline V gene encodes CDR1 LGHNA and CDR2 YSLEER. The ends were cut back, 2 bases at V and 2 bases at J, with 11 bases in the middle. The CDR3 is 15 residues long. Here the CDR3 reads CASSQRPVVTDTQYF. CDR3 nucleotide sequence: TGCGCCAGCAGCCAAAGGCCCGTCGTCACAGATACGCAGTATTTT.

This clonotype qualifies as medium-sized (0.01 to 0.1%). In nucleotides, the CDR3 is TGCGCCAGCAGCCCCGGACTTTTCATTGCAGATACGCAGTATTTT. Its protein is CASSPGLFIADTQYF. This sequence joins TRBV5-1 and TRBJ2-3, with TRBD2 as a possible D gene (5 bases). The CDR3 contains 15 residues. Deletions cut 4 bases from V and 4 bases from J, with 16 bases between. The V gene's germline CDR1 is SGHRS and CDR2 YFSETQ. The full variable domain, rest sourced from reference TRBV5-1 and TRBJ2-3, is KAGVTQTPRYLIKTRGQQVTLSCSPISGHRSVSWYQQTPGQGLQFLFEYFSETQRNKGNFPGRFSGRQFSNSRSEMNVSTLELGDSALYLCASSPGLFIADTQYFGPGTRLTVL.

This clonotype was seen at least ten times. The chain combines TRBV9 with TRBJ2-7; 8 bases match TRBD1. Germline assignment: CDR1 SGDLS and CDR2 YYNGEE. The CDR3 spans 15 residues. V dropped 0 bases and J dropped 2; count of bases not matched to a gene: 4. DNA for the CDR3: TGTGCCAGCAGCGTAGAAGCAGGGGGCACCTACGAGCAGTACTTC. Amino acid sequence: CASSVEAGGTYEQYF.

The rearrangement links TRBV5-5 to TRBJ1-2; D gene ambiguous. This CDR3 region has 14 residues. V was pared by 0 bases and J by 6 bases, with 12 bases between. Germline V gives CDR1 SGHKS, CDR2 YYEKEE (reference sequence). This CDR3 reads CASSLARPRDGYTF. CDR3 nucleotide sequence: TGTGCCAGCAGCTTGGCGCGACCGAGAGATGGCTACACCTTC.